This entry lists 14 T cell receptor beta chains sequenced from one sample in a study of cytomegalovirus exposure and HLA in healthy donors. A multiplex PCR was run with 60 Vbeta primers and 13 Jbeta primers. Using immunoSEQ multiplex PCR, the repertoire was profiled, and TCRdb retains in-frame clones only, with some absent. The sample has tens of thousands of clones, 84% seen once. What was sequenced was PBMCs. The origin of the receptors is a man in his 70s in good health and CMV-seropositive.

The chain combines TRBV5-1 with TRBJ2-2, with D unclear. V gave up 0 bases and J gave up 3 bases, with 6 bases separating them. This CDR3 is built from 14 residues. The germline V gene encodes CDR1 SGHRS and CDR2 YFSETQ. CDR3 sequence reads: CASSLEPDTGELFF. CDR3 bases: TGCGCCAGCAGCTTGGAACCGGACACCGGGGAGCTGTTTTTT.

The rearrangement uses TRBV7-9 and TRBJ2-5, with TRBD2 matching over 8 bases. Germline CDR1 and CDR2: SEHNR and FQNEAQ (reference sequence). The CDR3 totals 14 residues. V shed 3 bases and J 4 bases; nucleotides not matched to a gene: 4. The CDR3 sequence is CASSLAGGVETQYF. The CDR3 DNA reads TGTGCCAGCAGCTTGGCGGGGGGAGTAGAGACCCAGTACTTC.

This chain joins TRBV19 and TRBJ1-1; 8 nucleotides align to TRBD1. From germline, CDR1 is LNHDA and CDR2 SQIVND (reference sequence). This CDR3 comprises 15 residues. The V and J ends lost 5 bases and 4 bases, in that order; junction bases with no gene match: 9. As DNA, the CDR3 is TGTGCCAGTAGTTCAACGACAGGGGAGGTCACTGAAGCTTTCTTT. This translates into CASSSTTGEVTEAFF.

The genes are TRBV11-2 and TRBJ2-7, with a tentative D call TRBD1 (6 bases). CDR1 is SGHAT, CDR2 FQNNGV, per germline. V lost 1 base and J lost 4, with 14 bases in between. The CDR3 loop spans 15 amino acids. The chain's CDR3 is CASSLVSGVRYEQYF. CDR3 sequence (DNA): TGTGCCAGCAGCTTAGTCTCAGGGGTAAGATACGAGCAGTACTTC.

The chain is built from TRBV11-2 and TRBJ2-4; 9 positions agree with TRBD2. Germline trimming cut 5 bases from V and 6 bases from J; bases unmatched to any gene: 8. Germline V gives CDR1 SGHAT, CDR2 FQNNGV. The CDR3 runs to 15 residues. The CDR3 DNA follows: TGTGCCAGCAGCCCCAGGGGTAGCGGGGGAAACATTCAGTACTTC. Its translation: CASSPRGSGGNIQYF.

V is TRBV4-1 and J is TRBJ2-1; D is perhaps TRBD2 (6 bases). Germline-derived CDR1 and CDR2 are MGHRA and YSYEKL. V was pared by 4 bases and J by 0 bases, with 13 bases between. This CDR3 is built from 16 residues. CDR3 bases: TGCGCCAGCAGCCGGCAGGGCGGGATCTCCTACAATGAGCAGTTCTTC. It is translated as CASSRQGGISYNEQFF.

J is TRBJ1-5 and V is TRBV28, with a tentative D call TRBD1 (5 bases). The CDR3 consists of 15 residues. Trimming shortened V by 1 base and J by 11 bases, and 18 bases separated the two germline ends. The germline CDR1 and CDR2 sequences are MDHEN and SYDVKM. The DNA of the CDR3 is TGTGCCAGCAGTTTATACCGGGGGATCTCTTCAGCCCAGCATTTT. It yields the protein CASSLYRGISSAQHF.

The chain combines TRBV18 with TRBJ1-1; D gene unclear. The CDR3 contains 13 residues. V lost 3 bases and J lost 2, with 7 bases in between. CDR1 is KGHSH, CDR2 LQKENI, per germline. CDR3 sequence: CASSPTGNTEAFF. CDR3 nucleotides: TGTGCCAGCTCACCCACGGGTAACACTGAAGCTTTCTTT.

The chain uses TRBV19 and TRBJ2-5; D is possibly TRBD1 (9 bases). Between the trimmed V and J ends, which lost 3 bases and 4 bases, there was a span of 18 bases. CDR1 LNHDA and CDR2 SQIVND come from the germline V gene (reference sequence). CDR3 length: 16 residues. CDR3 residues: CASSMGQGLGGETQYF. CDR3 DNA sequence: TGTGCCAGTAGTATGGGACAGGGACTAGGGGGAGAGACCCAGTACTTC.

The V and J genes are TRBV7-8 and TRBJ2-3, with 7 positions matching TRBD1. The CDR3 sequence is 13 residues long. The germline V gene has CDR1 SGHVS and CDR2 FQNEAQ. Trimming took 3 bases from V and 4 from J; bases not matched to a gene: 1. The CDR3 DNA reads as TGTGCCAGCAGCTTCCAGGGGGCAGATACGCAGTATTTT. The encoded protein is CASSFQGADTQYF.

The chain has TRBV19 and TRBJ1-1, with a tentative D call TRBD1 (5 bases). V lost 4 bases and J 0 bases, leaving 6 bases between the germline ends. There are 13 residues in the CDR3. The germline V gene encodes CDR1 LNHDA and CDR2 SQIVND (reference sequence). This chain's CDR3 is CASSTTVNTEAFF. CDR3 nucleotide sequence: TGTGCCAGTAGTACGACAGTGAACACTGAAGCTTTCTTT.

The CDR3 reads CAAGAANTGELFF. CDR3 nucleotide sequence: TGTGCCGCAGGGGCAGCGAACACCGGGGAGCTGTTTTTT. This chain connects TRBV19 to TRBJ2-2, with a possible D match to TRBD1 (6 bases). The germline V gene has CDR1 LNHDA and CDR2 SQIVND (reference sequence). With 11 bases removed from V and 0 bases from J, the gap between germline ends came to 10 bases. The CDR3 length is 13 residues.

This chain connects TRBV19 to TRBJ1-5; TRBD1 matches 10 bases. With V trimmed by 9 bases and J by 6 bases, 14 bases remained unmatched. The CDR3 runs to 16 residues. CDR1 is LNHDA and CDR2 is SQIVND in the germline V gene (reference sequence). CDR3 residues: CASKPRGQGGGQPQHF. The CDR3 DNA reads as TGTGCCAGCAAACCCCGTGGACAGGGGGGAGGTCAGCCCCAGCATTTT.

The chain recombines TRBV18 with TRBJ1-1; 7 nucleotides agree with TRBD1. Losses at the gene ends were 4 bases for V and 6 bases for J; bases not matched to a gene: 11. Germline V gene lookup returns CDR1 KGHSH and CDR2 LQKENI. The length of the CDR3 is 15 residues. The CDR3 sequence is CASSLEQGSSAEAFF. As DNA, the CDR3 is TGTGCCAGCTCACTAGAACAGGGGTCCTCGGCTGAAGCTTTCTTT.